The rows below give T cell receptor beta chains drawn from one sample of a study of T cell responses to AZD1222 COVID-19 vaccine. Using immunoSEQ multiplex PCR, the repertoire was profiled, and TCRdb retains in-frame clones only, with some absent. The sample has tens of thousands of clones, 90% seen once. The input for sequencing was peripheral blood, taken on day 0 of AZD1222 vaccination. All receptors derive from an adult in good health. CDR3s include the opening cysteine and the closing phenylalanine or tryptophan. A D gene is named only where the DNA matches it firmly. Size values are once, few and many counts, or a class for expanded clones, and some rows have none.

v_gene,d_gene,abundance,j_gene,CDR3aa,CDR3nt
TRBV4-1,TRBD1,-,TRBJ2-5,CASSLDREETQYF,TGCGCCAGCAGCTTAGACAGGGAAGAGACCCAGTACTTC
TRBV6-5,-,-,TRBJ1-4,CASYDGGPNEKLFF,TGTGCCAGCTATGATGGGGGCCCGAATGAAAAACTGTTTTTT
TRBV4-1,TRBD1,-,TRBJ2-7,CASSLGQGGEQYF,TGCGCCAGCAGCTTGGGACAGGGGGGGGAGCAGTACTTC
TRBV6-5,-,-,TRBJ2-7,CASSPNPYEQYF,TGTGCCAGCAGTCCGAACCCCTACGAGCAGTACTTC
TRBV7-2,TRBD1,-,TRBJ1-1,CASTFFWRQGMNTEAFF,TGTGCCAGCACCTTCTTTTGGAGACAGGGGATGAACACTGAAGCTTTCTTT
TRBV5-5,TRBD1,-,TRBJ2-7,CASSLGGQGYFLAYEQYF,TGTGCCAGCAGCTTAGGGGGACAGGGGTACTTCTTGGCCTACGAGCAGTACTTC
TRBV4-2,-,-,TRBJ2-5,CASSRGDSSETQYF,TGTGCCAGCAGCCGAGGAGACTCCTCAGAGACCCAGTACTTC
TRBV28,TRBD1,-,TRBJ2-7,CASSLGSGTDPRYEQYF,TGTGCCAGCAGTTTAGGCTCAGGGACAGACCCCCGCTACGAGCAGTACTTC
TRBV9,-,-,TRBJ1-1,CASSVAGFSTEAFF,TGTGCCAGCAGCGTAGCTGGATTTTCCACTGAAGCTTTCTTT
TRBV6-1,TRBD1,-,TRBJ1-1,CASSEIQGVNTEAFF,TGTGCCAGCAGTGAAATTCAGGGGGTCAACACTGAAGCTTTCTTT
TRBV2,-,-,TRBJ2-7,CASSPPGHNSYEQYF,TGTGCCAGCTCTCCACCGGGACACAACTCCTACGAGCAGTACTTC
TRBV6-5,TRBD1,-,TRBJ2-7,CASSSPDRVGGYEQYF,TGTGCCAGCAGTTCCCCCGACAGGGTAGGGGGCTACGAGCAGTACTTC
TRBV7-8,-,-,TRBJ2-7,CASSGQISGAYEQYF,TGTGCCAGCAGCGGACAGATCTCAGGGGCCTACGAGCAGTACTTC
TRBV6-5,-,-,TRBJ2-2,CASRKSADITGELFF,TGTGCCAGCAGAAAATCCGCGGACATTACCGGGGAGCTGTTTTTT
TRBV5-1,TRBD2,once,TRBJ2-5,CASSPGLAGETQYF,TGCGCCAGCAGCCCGGGACTAGCGGGAGAGACCCAGTACTTC
TRBV6-5,-,-,TRBJ1-2,CASFYLGYTF,TGTGCCAGCTTTTACTTAGGCTACACCTTC
TRBV11-2,-,-,TRBJ2-7,CASNVAMGGEQYF,TGTGCCAGCAACGTCGCAATGGGTGGCGAGCAGTACTTC
TRBV19,TRBD1,-,TRBJ1-4,CASHYSPIQGLTTNEKLFF,TGTGCCAGTCACTACTCCCCCATACAGGGGCTGACGACTAATGAAAAACTGTTTTTT
TRBV12-3/TRBV12-4,-,-,TRBJ1-5,CASSFSTGPQHF,TGTGCCAGCAGTTTCTCTACGGGACCCCAGCATTTT
TRBV10-3,-,-,TRBJ2-7,CAISEGISYEQYF,TGTGCCATCAGTGAGGGCATCTCCTACGAGCAGTACTTC
TRBV30,TRBD1,few,TRBJ1-1,CATGTGTEAFF,TGTGCAACCGGGACAGGGACTGAAGCTTTCTTT
TRBV2,TRBD1,-,TRBJ1-2,CASIGGTDYGYTF,TGTGCCAGCATAGGAGGGACAGACTATGGCTACACCTTC
TRBV5-1,-,-,TRBJ2-3,CASSVQGTGTDTQYF,TGCGCCAGCAGCGTCCAGGGGACTGGCACAGATACGCAGTATTTT
TRBV2,TRBD1,-,TRBJ1-3,CASSEEQGVSGNTIYF,TGTGCCAGCAGCGAGGAACAGGGGGTTTCTGGAAACACCATATATTTT
TRBV7-6,TRBD1,once,TRBJ1-6,CASSFADRGNSPLHF,TGTGCCAGCAGCTTTGCGGACAGGGGTAATTCACCCCTCCACTTT
TRBV24-1,-,-,TRBJ2-1,CATSDYSGAYNEQFF,TGTGCCACCAGTGATTATAGCGGTGCCTACAATGAGCAGTTCTTC
TRBV28,TRBD1,once,TRBJ1-4,CAGSGGTDNEKLFF,TGTGCCGGGTCTGGAGGGACAGATAATGAAAAACTGTTTTTT
TRBV4-1,-,-,TRBJ1-6,CASSQVSGAALNSPLHF,TGCGCCAGCAGCCAAGTTAGCGGGGCGGCTTTGAATTCACCCCTCCACTTT
TRBV19,-,-,TRBJ1-2,CASSVPGRGGYTF,TGTGCCAGTAGTGTACCGGGACGAGGGGGCTACACCTTC
TRBV9,TRBD2,-,TRBJ2-7,CASSRGLAGDSRDEQYF,TGTGCCAGCAGCCGGGGACTAGCGGGGGACTCTCGGGACGAGCAGTACTTC
TRBV2,-,-,TRBJ2-1,CASSGQANNEQFF,TGTGCCAGCAGTGGACAGGCTAACAATGAGCAGTTCTTC
TRBV5-1,-,once,TRBJ1-4,CASSLVGSTNEKLFF,TGCGCCAGCAGCTTGGTGGGATCAACTAATGAAAAACTGTTTTTT
TRBV6-5,TRBD1,-,TRBJ1-3,CASSRDRGKANTIYF,TGTGCCAGCAGCAGAGACAGGGGGAAAGCGAACACCATATATTTT
TRBV19,TRBD2,-,TRBJ2-1,CASSIDREDEQFF,TGTGCCAGTAGTATAGATCGGGAGGATGAGCAGTTCTTC
TRBV27,-,-,TRBJ2-7,CASRGSYEQYF,TGTGCCAGCAGAGGATCCTACGAGCAGTACTTC
TRBV6-5,TRBD1,-,TRBJ2-7,CASSYKGQGKYEQYF,TGTGCCAGCAGTTACAAGGGACAGGGTAAATACGAGCAGTACTTC
TRBV19,-,-,TRBJ2-7,CASSGMTYEQYF,TGTGCCAGTAGTGGGATGACCTACGAGCAGTACTTC
TRBV5-6,-,-,TRBJ1-2,CASSLDSRGYTF,TGTGCCAGCAGCTTAGACAGCAGGGGTTACACCTTC
TRBV7-8,TRBD1,few,TRBJ1-5,CASSVDRGRQPQHF,TGTGCCAGCAGCGTGGACAGGGGACGGCAGCCCCAGCATTTT
TRBV30,TRBD2,once,TRBJ2-1,CAWNAPGGRAGNEQFF,TGTGCCTGGAACGCGCCCGGCGGGAGGGCCGGTAATGAGCAGTTCTTC
TRBV3-1/TRBV3-2,TRBD1,-,TRBJ1-1,CASSQEGGRGTEAFF,TGTGCCAGCAGCCAAGAAGGGGGCAGAGGTACTGAAGCTTTCTTT
TRBV27,-,-,TRBJ2-7,CASSLGRGTYEQYF,TGTGCCAGCAGTCTCGGCAGAGGTACCTACGAGCAGTACTTC
TRBV5-4,TRBD1,-,TRBJ2-7,CASAGQESYEQYF,TGTGCCAGCGCAGGACAGGAATCCTACGAGCAGTACTTC
TRBV7-8,TRBD2,-,TRBJ2-2,CASSLRGLAGQNTGELFF,TGTGCCAGCAGCTTAAGGGGACTAGCGGGGCAGAACACCGGGGAGCTGTTTTTT
TRBV10-3,TRBD1,once,TRBJ1-2,CATLGQGGYGYTF,TGTGCCACCCTTGGACAGGGGGGCTATGGCTACACCTTC
TRBV19,-,-,TRBJ1-6,CASTGTDSPPLHF,TGTGCCAGCACCGGGACGGACAGTCCACCCCTCCACTTT
TRBV7-9,-,-,TRBJ1-5,CASSLAHGGSTQPQHF,TGTGCCAGCAGCTTAGCCCACGGGGGTTCTACTCAGCCCCAGCATTTT
TRBV6-5,-,-,TRBJ1-5,CASRTERAGGQPQHF,TGTGCCAGCAGGACAGAGAGAGCCGGTGGTCAGCCCCAGCATTTT
TRBV10-1,TRBD1,-,TRBJ2-1,CASSEQGDEQFF,TGCGCCAGCAGTGAGCAGGGGGATGAGCAGTTCTTC
TRBV7-2,TRBD1,-,TRBJ2-5,CASSFTGGETQYF,TGTGCCAGCAGCTTTACAGGGGGGGAGACCCAGTACTTC
TRBV5-6,TRBD2,-,TRBJ2-3,CASSWGTSGTSDTQYF,TGTGCCAGCAGCTGGGGGACTAGCGGAACGAGTGATACGCAGTATTTT
TRBV6-5,-,-,TRBJ1-6,CASISGVRYNSPLHF,TGTGCCAGCATCTCAGGGGTTAGATATAATTCACCCCTCCACTTT
TRBV7-9,TRBD1,-,TRBJ2-1,CASSKEGQYNEQFF,TGTGCCAGCAGCAAAGAGGGACAGTACAATGAGCAGTTCTTC
TRBV2,-,-,TRBJ1-6,CASSQSSPRDSPLHF,TGTGCCAGCAGTCAGTCAAGTCCCAGGGACTCACCCCTCCACTTT
TRBV7-9,-,-,TRBJ1-1,CASSPTSNTEAFF,TGTGCCAGCAGCCCGACAAGCAACACTGAAGCTTTCTTT